This T cell receptor (beta chain) was sequenced in a study of blood T cell repertoires in COVID-19. Clones were read by immunoSEQ multiplex PCR, and TCRdb kept only the in-frame ones, dropping some. The data show fewer than 250,000 clones, approximately 90% seen once. Germline V gene sequence: CDR1 SGHNT, CDR2 YENEEA. The CDR3 totals 18 residues. The V end lost 4 bases, the J end lost 4 bases, and 24 bases lay between the germline ends. The receptor was derived from a man younger than 45 with COVID-19, enrolled during active disease. Material for sequencing was peripheral blood. The V gene is TRBV11-3, the J gene TRBJ2-3; D is possibly TRBD2 (5 bases). CDR3 amino acids: CASSSSAYGRAQADTQYF. As DNA, the CDR3 is TGTGCCAGCAGCTCCTCCGCTTATGGGCGGGCGCAGGCAGATACGCAGTATTTT.